A single T cell receptor beta chain is shown here with its context. The antigen is unknown. The length of the CDR3 is 15 residues. Trimming removed 0 bases at V and 3 bases at J, with 8 bases between. Germline CDR1 reads KGHSH; CDR2 reads LQKENI. This sample is drawn from a study of cytomegalovirus exposure and HLA in healthy donors. The study's findings and limits: Later findings reportedly placed an Asian-associated ancestry cluster below the roughly 730-donor mean for N-insertions. Differences between HLA loci emerged in a later analysis of TCR association rates, with DRB1 most and HLA-C fewest.

Amplification used 60 Vbeta primers and 13 Jbeta primers. This table comes from immunoSEQ multiplex PCR, and its TCRdb copy is limited to in-frame clones, with some not included. In total, the table holds roughly 140,000 clones. The chain employs TRBV18 and TRBJ2-2; D unresolved. The receptor comes from a man in his forties in good health and CMV-seronegative. The sequencing sample was made of PBMCs. This chain's CDR3 is CASSPPNQYTGELFF. Here the CDR3 DNA reads TGTGCCAGCTCACCACCCAATCAATACACCGGGGAGCTGTTTTTT.